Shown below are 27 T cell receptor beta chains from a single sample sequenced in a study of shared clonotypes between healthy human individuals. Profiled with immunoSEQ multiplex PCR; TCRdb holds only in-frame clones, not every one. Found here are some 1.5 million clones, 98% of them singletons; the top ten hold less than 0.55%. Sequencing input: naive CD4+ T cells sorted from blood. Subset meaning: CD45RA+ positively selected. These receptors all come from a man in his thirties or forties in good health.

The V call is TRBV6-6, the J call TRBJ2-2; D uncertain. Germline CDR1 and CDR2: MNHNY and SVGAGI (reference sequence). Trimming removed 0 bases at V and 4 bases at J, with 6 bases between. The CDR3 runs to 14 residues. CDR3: CASSYSGFTGELFF. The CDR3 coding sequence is TGTGCCAGCAGTTACTCGGGGTTCACCGGGGAGCTGTTTTTT.

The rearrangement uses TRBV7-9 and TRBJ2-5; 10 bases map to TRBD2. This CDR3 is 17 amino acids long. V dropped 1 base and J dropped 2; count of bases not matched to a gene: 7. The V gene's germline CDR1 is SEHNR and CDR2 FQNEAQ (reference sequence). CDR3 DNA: TGTGCCAGCAGCTTAGGGGCTAGCGGGAGCTCGCAAGAGACCCAGTACTTC. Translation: CASSLGASGSSQETQYF.

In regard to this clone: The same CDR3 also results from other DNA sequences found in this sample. In DNA form, the CDR3 reads TGTGCCAGCTCACCGACCGGGACTGGGGTCACAGATACGCAGTATTTT. Residues: CASSPTGTGVTDTQYF. V gene TRBV18 combines with J gene TRBJ2-3; TRBD2 might be the D (6 bases). V was pared by 3 bases and J by 2 bases, with 15 bases between. The germline V gene encodes CDR1 KGHSH and CDR2 LQKENI. The CDR3 extends over 16 amino acids.

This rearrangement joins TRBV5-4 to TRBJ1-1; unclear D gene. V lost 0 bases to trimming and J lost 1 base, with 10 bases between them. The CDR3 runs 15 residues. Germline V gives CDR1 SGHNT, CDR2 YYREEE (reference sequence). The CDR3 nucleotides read TGTGCCAGCAGCTTGGCAAGGGCCGGGAACACTGAAGCTTTCTTT. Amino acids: CASSLARAGNTEAFF. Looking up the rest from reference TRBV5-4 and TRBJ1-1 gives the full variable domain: ETGVTQSPTHLIKTRGQQVTLRCSSQSGHNTVSWYQQALGQGPQFIFQYYREEENGRGNFPPRFSGLQFPNYSSELNVNALELDDSALYLCASSLARAGNTEAFFGQGTRLTVV.

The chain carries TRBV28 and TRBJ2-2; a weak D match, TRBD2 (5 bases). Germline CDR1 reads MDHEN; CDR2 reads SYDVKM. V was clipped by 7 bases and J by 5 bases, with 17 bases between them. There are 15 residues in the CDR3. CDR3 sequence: CASTPLGSVTGELFF. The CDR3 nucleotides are TGTGCCAGCACCCCTCTGGGGAGCGTTACCGGGGAGCTGTTTTTT.

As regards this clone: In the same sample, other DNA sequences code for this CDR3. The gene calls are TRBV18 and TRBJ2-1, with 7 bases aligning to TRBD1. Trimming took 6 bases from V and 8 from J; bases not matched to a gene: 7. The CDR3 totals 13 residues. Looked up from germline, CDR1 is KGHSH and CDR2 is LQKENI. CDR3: CASSPRQGDEQFF. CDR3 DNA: TGTGCCAGCTCCCCGAGACAGGGCGATGAGCAGTTCTTC. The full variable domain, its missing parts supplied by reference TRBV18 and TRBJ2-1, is NAGVMQNPRHLVRRRGQEARLRCSPMKGHSHVYWYRQLPEEGLKFMVYLQKENIIDESGMPKERFSAEFPKEGPSILRIQQVVRGDSAAYFCASSPRQGDEQFFGPGTRLTVL.

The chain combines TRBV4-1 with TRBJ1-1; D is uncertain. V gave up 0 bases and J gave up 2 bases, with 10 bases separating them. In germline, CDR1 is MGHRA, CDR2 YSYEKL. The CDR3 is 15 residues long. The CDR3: CASSQEIVGNTEAFF. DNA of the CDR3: TGCGCCAGCAGCCAAGAGATTGTCGGAAACACTGAAGCTTTCTTT.

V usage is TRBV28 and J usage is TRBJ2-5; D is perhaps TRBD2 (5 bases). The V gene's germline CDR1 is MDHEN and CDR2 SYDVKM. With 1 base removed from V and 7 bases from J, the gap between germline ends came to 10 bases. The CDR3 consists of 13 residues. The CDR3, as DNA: TGTGCCAGCAGTTTATCGGTCGGAGGGACCCAGTACTTC. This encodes CASSLSVGGTQYF.

CDR3 DNA: TGTGCCAGCAGCGTCCGGGACAGGGGGAGCGAGCAGTACTTC. As protein: CASSVRDRGSEQYF. The V gene is TRBV5-4, the J gene TRBJ2-7; 11 bases agree with TRBD1. CDR1 and CDR2 from the germline V gene are SGHNT and YYREEE (reference sequence). The junction had 6 bases not matched to a gene; V was cut back by 4 bases and J by 6 bases. The CDR3 is 14 amino acids.

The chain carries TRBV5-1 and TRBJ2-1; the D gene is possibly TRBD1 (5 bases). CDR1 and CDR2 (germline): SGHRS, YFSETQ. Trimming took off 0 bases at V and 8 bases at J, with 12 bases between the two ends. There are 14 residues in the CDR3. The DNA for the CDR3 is TGCGCCAGCAGCTTGGGGTTAGGGGCGGATGAGCAGTTCTTC. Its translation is CASSLGLGADEQFF.

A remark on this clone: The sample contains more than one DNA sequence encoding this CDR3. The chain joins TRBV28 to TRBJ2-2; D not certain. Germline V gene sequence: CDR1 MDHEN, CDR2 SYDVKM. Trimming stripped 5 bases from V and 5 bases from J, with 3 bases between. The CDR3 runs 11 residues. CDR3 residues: CASSSTGELFF. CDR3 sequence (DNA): TGTGCCAGCAGTAGTACCGGGGAGCTGTTTTTT.

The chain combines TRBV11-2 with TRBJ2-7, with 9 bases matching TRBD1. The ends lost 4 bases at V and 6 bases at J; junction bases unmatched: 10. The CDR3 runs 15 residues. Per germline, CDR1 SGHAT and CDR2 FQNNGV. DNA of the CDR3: TGTGCCAGCAGCTACCCGGGACAGGGTTTCTCCGAGCAGTACTTC. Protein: CASSYPGQGFSEQYF.

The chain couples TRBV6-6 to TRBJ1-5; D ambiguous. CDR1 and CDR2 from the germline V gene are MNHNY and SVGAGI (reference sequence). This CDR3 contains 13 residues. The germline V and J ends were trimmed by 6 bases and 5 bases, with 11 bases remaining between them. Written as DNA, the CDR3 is TGTGCCAGCAGCCCCCCCACATATCAGCCCCAGCATTTT. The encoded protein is CASSPPTYQPQHF.

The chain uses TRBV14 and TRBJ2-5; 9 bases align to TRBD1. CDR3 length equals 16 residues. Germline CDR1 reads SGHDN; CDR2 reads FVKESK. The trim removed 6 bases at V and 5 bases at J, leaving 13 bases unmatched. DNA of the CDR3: TGTGCCAGCAGTAGAAGGGGAACAGGGGGCATCGAGACCCAGTACTTC. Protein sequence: CASSRRGTGGIETQYF.

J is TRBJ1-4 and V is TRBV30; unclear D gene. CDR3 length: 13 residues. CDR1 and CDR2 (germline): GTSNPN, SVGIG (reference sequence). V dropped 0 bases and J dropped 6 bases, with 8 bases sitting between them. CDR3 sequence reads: CAWSVSEYEKLFF. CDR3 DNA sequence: TGTGCCTGGAGTGTCTCAGAGTATGAAAAACTGTTTTTT.

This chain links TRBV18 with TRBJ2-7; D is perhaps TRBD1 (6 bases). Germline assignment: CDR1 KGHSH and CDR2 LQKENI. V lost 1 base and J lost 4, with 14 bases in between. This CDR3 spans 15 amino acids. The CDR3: CASSPLPGVEYEQYF. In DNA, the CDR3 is TGTGCCAGCTCACCACTACCAGGGGTGGAATACGAGCAGTACTTC.

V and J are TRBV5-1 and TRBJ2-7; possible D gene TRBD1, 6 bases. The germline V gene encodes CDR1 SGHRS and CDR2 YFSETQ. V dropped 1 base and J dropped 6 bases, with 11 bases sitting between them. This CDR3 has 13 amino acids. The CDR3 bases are TGCGCCAGCAGCTTGCAGGGGCGCATCGAGCAGTACTTC. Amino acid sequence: CASSLQGRIEQYF.

For the CDR3, the DNA is TGTGCCAGCAGCAAAGTGGAGGGTGGCTACGAGCAGTACTTC. Translation gives CASSKVEGGYEQYF. The chain employs TRBV21-1 and TRBJ2-7; TRBD2 is the table's D call and was not checked against the DNA. TRBV21-1 is annotated as a pseudogene. The CDR3 covers 14 residues.

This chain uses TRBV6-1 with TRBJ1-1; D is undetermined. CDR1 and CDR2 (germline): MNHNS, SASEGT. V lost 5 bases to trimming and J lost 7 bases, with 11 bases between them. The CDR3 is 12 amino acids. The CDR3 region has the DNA TGTGCCAGCAGTCAAGTAGGGATTGAAGCTTTCTTT. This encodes CASSQVGIEAFF.

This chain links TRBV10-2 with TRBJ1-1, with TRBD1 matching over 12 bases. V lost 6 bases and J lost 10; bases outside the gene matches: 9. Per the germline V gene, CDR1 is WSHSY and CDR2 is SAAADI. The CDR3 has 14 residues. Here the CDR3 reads CASSSGTGGRGAFF. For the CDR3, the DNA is TGCGCCAGCAGCTCCGGGACAGGGGGCCGTGGAGCTTTCTTT.

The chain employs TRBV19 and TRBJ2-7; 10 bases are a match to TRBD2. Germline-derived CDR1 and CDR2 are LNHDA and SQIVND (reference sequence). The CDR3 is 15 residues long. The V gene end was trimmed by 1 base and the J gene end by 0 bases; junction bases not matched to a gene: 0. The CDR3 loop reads CASSIVAGGSYEQYF. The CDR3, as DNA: TGTGCCAGTAGTATAGTAGCGGGGGGCTCCTACGAGCAGTACTTC. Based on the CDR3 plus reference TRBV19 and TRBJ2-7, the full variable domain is DGGITQSPKYLFRKEGQNVTLSCEQNLNHDAMYWYRQDPGQGLRLIYYSQIVNDFQKGDIAEGYSVSREKKESFPLTVTSAQKNPTAFYLCASSIVAGGSYEQYFGPGTRLTVT.

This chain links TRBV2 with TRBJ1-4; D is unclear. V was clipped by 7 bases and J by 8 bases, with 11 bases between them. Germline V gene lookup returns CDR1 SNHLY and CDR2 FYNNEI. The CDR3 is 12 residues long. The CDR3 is CASNGVGEKLFF. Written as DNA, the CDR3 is TGTGCCAGCAACGGGGTTGGCGAAAAACTGTTTTTT. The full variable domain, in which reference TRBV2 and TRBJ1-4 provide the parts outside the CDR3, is EPEVTQTPSHQVTQMGQEVILRCVPISNHLYFYWYRQILGQKVEFLVSFYNNEISEKSEIFDDQFSVERPDGSNFTLKIRSTKLEDSAMYFCASNGVGEKLFFGSGTQLSVL.

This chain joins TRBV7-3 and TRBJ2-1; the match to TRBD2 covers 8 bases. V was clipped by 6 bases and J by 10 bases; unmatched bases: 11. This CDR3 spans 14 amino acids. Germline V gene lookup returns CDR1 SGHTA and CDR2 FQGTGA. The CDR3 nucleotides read TGTGCCAGCAGTTTTCCGGGGGGGCCTGGCGAGCAGTTCTTC. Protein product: CASSFPGGPGEQFF. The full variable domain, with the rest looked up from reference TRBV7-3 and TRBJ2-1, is GAGVSQTPSNKVTEKGKYVELRCDPISGHTALYWYRQSLGQGPEFLIYFQGTGAADDSGLPNDRFFAVRPEGSVSTLKIQRTERGDSAVYLCASSFPGGPGEQFFGPGTRLTVL.

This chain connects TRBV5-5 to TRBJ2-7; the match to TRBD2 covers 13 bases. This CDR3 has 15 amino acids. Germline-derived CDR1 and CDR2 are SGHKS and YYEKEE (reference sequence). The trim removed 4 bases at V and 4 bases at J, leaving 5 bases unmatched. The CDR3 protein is CASSTGTSGMYEQYF. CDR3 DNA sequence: TGTGCCAGCAGCACCGGGACTAGCGGGATGTACGAGCAGTACTTC.

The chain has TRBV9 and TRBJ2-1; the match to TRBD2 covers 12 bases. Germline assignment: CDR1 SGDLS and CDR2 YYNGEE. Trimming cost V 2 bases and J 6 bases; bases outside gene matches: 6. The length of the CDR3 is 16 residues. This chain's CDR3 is CASSVVASGRANEQFF. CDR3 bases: TGTGCCAGCAGCGTCGTGGCTAGCGGGAGGGCCAATGAGCAGTTCTTC.

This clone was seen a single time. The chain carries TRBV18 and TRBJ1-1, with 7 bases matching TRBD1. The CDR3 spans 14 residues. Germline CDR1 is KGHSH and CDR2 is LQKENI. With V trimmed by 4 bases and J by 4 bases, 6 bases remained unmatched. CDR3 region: CASSRTQGPTEAFF. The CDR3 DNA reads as TGTGCCAGCTCACGTACACAGGGGCCCACTGAAGCTTTCTTT. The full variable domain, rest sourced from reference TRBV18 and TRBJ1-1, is NAGVMQNPRHLVRRRGQEARLRCSPMKGHSHVYWYRQLPEEGLKFMVYLQKENIIDESGMPKERFSAEFPKEGPSILRIQQVVRGDSAAYFCASSRTQGPTEAFFGQGTRLTVV.

The CDR3 nucleotides read TGCACCAGCAGCCCCAGGGTTCGGCGGGAGGTAGGCGACGAGCAGTACTTC. Amino acids: CTSSPRVRREVGDEQYF. V and J are TRBV1 and TRBJ2-7; the D call TRBD2 from the table was never checked on the DNA. TRBV1 constitutes a pseudogene. The CDR3 spans 17 residues.